These 30 T cell receptor beta chains came from one sample sequenced in a study of cytomegalovirus exposure and HLA in healthy donors. The PCR employed 60 Vbeta primers together with 13 Jbeta primers. The protocol was immunoSEQ multiplex PCR, while the TCRdb copy is restricted to in-frame clones and leaves out a portion. Its listing shows approximately 58,000 clones. Specimen: PBMCs. The receptors originated from a woman under 30 in good health and CMV-seronegative.

The chain links TRBV11-3 to TRBJ1-1; 8 bases map to TRBD1. Germline V gene sequence: CDR1 SGHNT, CDR2 YENEEA. Germline trimming cut 5 bases from V and 0 bases from J; bases unmatched to any gene: 5. The CDR3 sequence is 15 residues long. The CDR3 DNA is TGTGCCAGCAGCCCACCGGGACAGGTGAACACTGAAGCTTTCTTT. It translates to CASSPPGQVNTEAFF. The full variable domain, rest sourced from reference TRBV11-3 and TRBJ1-1, is EAGVVQSPRYKIIEKKQPVAFWCNPISGHNTLYWYLQNLGQGPELLIRYENEEAVDDSQLPKDRFSAERLKGVDSTLKIQPAELGDSAVYLCASSPPGQVNTEAFFGQGTRLTVV.

The chain recombines TRBV6-1 with TRBJ2-7; 9 bases are shared with TRBD2. The J segment lost 1 base and the V segment lost 1 base, leaving 2 bases of the junction unmatched. Germline values: CDR1 MNHNS, CDR2 SASEGT. This CDR3 contains 15 residues. The CDR3 DNA sequence: TGTGCCAGCAGTGAAGAAAGCGGGGGGTCCTACGAGCAGTACTTC. Residues: CASSEESGGSYEQYF.

The rearrangement joins TRBV5-1 to TRBJ1-2, with D perhaps matching TRBD1 (5 bases). The CDR3 consists of 14 residues. The V end was cut by 6 bases, the J end by 5 bases, with 17 bases between. CDR1 and CDR2 (germline): SGHRS, YFSETQ. The DNA for the CDR3 is TGCGCCAGCAACCCGTCGGGGGGTGAATATGGCTACACCTTC. Translating it yields CASNPSGGEYGYTF.

The chain recombines TRBV7-3 with TRBJ1-3, with 7 bases that match TRBD1. This CDR3 spans 17 amino acids. J was trimmed by 2 bases and V by 1 base; bases with no gene match: 8. In germline, CDR1 is SGHTA, CDR2 FQGTGA. In DNA form, the CDR3 reads TGTGCCAGCAGCTTAAAGACAGGGAGTCGCCCTGGAAACACCATATATTTT. This sequence encodes CASSLKTGSRPGNTIYF.

This chain uses TRBV30 with TRBJ1-1, with D unclear. CDR1 is GTSNPN, CDR2 SVGIG, per germline (reference sequence). The CDR3 loop spans 13 amino acids. Trimming left V 2 bases short and J 1 base short, with 8 bases between. CDR3 amino acids: CAWSKTPNTEAFF. The CDR3 DNA reads TGTGCCTGGAGTAAAACACCGAACACTGAAGCTTTCTTT.

The chain is built from TRBV5-5 and TRBJ1-2; TRBD1 aligns across 8 bases. In germline, CDR1 is SGHKS, CDR2 YYEKEE (reference sequence). The CDR3 has 15 amino acids. V lost 0 bases and J lost 8; bases outside the gene matches: 9. The CDR3 loop is CASSLVWGQEWGYTF. Here the CDR3 DNA reads TGTGCCAGCAGCTTGGTGTGGGGACAGGAGTGGGGCTACACCTTC.

J is TRBJ2-3 and V is TRBV5-1; 10 bases agree with TRBD2. CDR3 size: 17 residues. Looked up from germline, CDR1 is SGHRS and CDR2 is YFSETQ. The J segment lost 2 bases and the V segment lost 4 bases, leaving 10 bases of the junction unmatched. The CDR3 sequence is CASSPRWTSGSTDTQYF. DNA of the CDR3: TGCGCCAGCAGCCCCCGTTGGACTAGCGGTTCCACAGATACGCAGTATTTT.

The chain couples TRBV28 to TRBJ1-5, with D hard to call. This CDR3 has 14 amino acids. V lost 2 bases, J lost 6 bases, and 11 bases lay in between. Germline loops: CDR1 MDHEN, CDR2 SYDVKM. CDR3 sequence: CASSLVRTRQPQHF. CDR3 DNA sequence: TGTGCCAGCAGTTTAGTAAGGACTCGTCAGCCCCAGCATTTT.

V gene TRBV29-1 combines with J gene TRBJ2-1; the D is unclear. V was pared by 2 bases and J by 12 bases, with 11 bases between. Germline CDR1 and CDR2: SQVTM and ANQGSEA. The CDR3 length is 11 residues. DNA of the CDR3: TGCAGCGTTGAAAAAGGAGCCTGGCAGTTCTTC. Translating gives CSVEKGAWQFF.

This chain uses TRBV19 with TRBJ2-2; D might be TRBD2 (6 bases). Germline V gene data show CDR1 as LNHDA and CDR2 as SQIVND (reference sequence). V lost 6 bases and J lost 2, with 10 bases in between. The CDR3 is made up of 14 amino acids. CDR3 amino acids: CASRPGTNTGELFF. CDR3 nucleotides: TGTGCCAGTAGACCCGGGACTAACACCGGGGAGCTGTTTTTT.

This chain links TRBV7-9 with TRBJ2-1, with TRBD2 matching over 7 bases. The junction had 8 bases not matched to a gene; V was cut back by 2 bases and J by 7 bases. CDR1 is SEHNR and CDR2 is FQNEAQ in the germline V gene (reference sequence). The CDR3 covers 15 residues. CDR3 sequence reads: CASSLSGLVGNEQFF. The CDR3 DNA reads TGTGCCAGCAGCTTATCCGGACTAGTAGGAAATGAGCAGTTCTTC.

This chain uses TRBV30 with TRBJ1-2; D is undetermined. The CDR3 spans 12 residues. V dropped 0 bases and J dropped 10 bases, with 12 bases sitting between them. The germline gives CDR1 GTSNPN, CDR2 SVGIG (reference sequence). For the CDR3, the DNA is TGTGCCTGGAGTGTACTAGCGAGGATCTACACCTTC. Translation gives CAWSVLARIYTF.

The chain couples TRBV30 to TRBJ2-7; possibly TRBD1 for D (6 bases). Germline lookup yields CDR1 GTSNPN and CDR2 SVGIG (reference sequence). This CDR3 spans 14 amino acids. V was shortened by 3 bases and J by 3 bases, with 15 bases between the two germline ends. The CDR3 nucleotides read TGTGCCTGGAGGCCGGGACACCGACTCTACGAGCAGTACTTC. Amino acids: CAWRPGHRLYEQYF.

The V call is TRBV7-3, the J call TRBJ2-2, with 9 bases matching TRBD2. Germline V gene sequence: CDR1 SGHTA, CDR2 FQGTGA. Trimming cost V 5 bases and J 2 bases; bases outside gene matches: 6. The CDR3 has 16 amino acids. The CDR3 region has the DNA TGTGCCAGCAGCCGGCGACTAGCGGTTAACACCGGGGAGCTGTTTTTT. Translation gives CASSRRLAVNTGELFF.

The CDR3 bases are TGTGCCAGCAGCTTACGCGGGACAGACACTGAAGCTTTCTTT. This sequence encodes CASSLRGTDTEAFF. This chain links TRBV7-9 with TRBJ1-1, with 7 bases matching TRBD1. After removal of 2 bases from V and 3 bases from J, the junction contained 3 bases not matched to a gene. In germline, CDR1 is SEHNR, CDR2 FQNEAQ (reference sequence). The CDR3 is 14 residues long.

On this clone: One junction end disagrees with the germline gene, perhaps due to a read error. V is TRBV25-1 and J is TRBJ2-7; 8 positions agree with TRBD1. Germline CDR1 is MGHDK and CDR2 is SYGVNS. The CDR3 is 15 amino acids. CDR3: CASSETGTGHWEQSF. CDR3 in DNA: TGTGCCAGCAGTGAGACCGGGACAGGCCATTGGGAGCAGTCCTTC.

The chain has TRBV18 and TRBJ1-2; D call uncertain. CDR3 length equals 13 residues. Germline V CDR1 and CDR2: KGHSH, LQKENI. The V and J ends lost 3 bases and 7 bases respectively, with 12 bases between them. CDR3 DNA sequence: TGTGCCAGCTCACCGGGAGCCAGCAGTGGCTACACCTTC. Translated: CASSPGASSGYTF. The full variable domain, in which reference TRBV18 and TRBJ1-2 provide the parts outside the CDR3, is NAGVMQNPRHLVRRRGQEARLRCSPMKGHSHVYWYRQLPEEGLKFMVYLQKENIIDESGMPKERFSAEFPKEGPSILRIQQVVRGDSAAYFCASSPGASSGYTFGSGTRLTVV.

J is TRBJ1-1 and V is TRBV5-5; D remains unclear. Trimming stripped 0 bases from V and 1 base from J, with 7 bases between. The CDR3 contains 14 residues. The germline gives CDR1 SGHKS, CDR2 YYEKEE (reference sequence). The CDR3 is CASSLEPGNTEAFF. DNA for the CDR3: TGTGCCAGCAGCTTGGAGCCCGGGAACACTGAAGCTTTCTTT.

The chain couples TRBV25-1 to TRBJ2-7, with a tentative D call TRBD1 (6 bases). Germline lookup yields CDR1 MGHDK and CDR2 SYGVNS. The CDR3 is 15 amino acids. V was trimmed by 3 bases and J by 2 bases, leaving 14 bases between them. The DNA of the CDR3 is TGTGCCAGCAGTGACCCCCAGGGGACGACCTACGAGCAGTACTTC. It yields the protein CASSDPQGTTYEQYF.

The chain uses TRBV11-2 and TRBJ1-3; TRBD1 matches 7 bases. V lost 5 bases and J lost 9; bases outside the gene matches: 7. Germline V gene data show CDR1 as SGHAT and CDR2 as FQNNGV. There are 13 residues in the CDR3. The CDR3, as DNA: TGTGCCAGCAGCCCCGACAGGGATTTCACCATATATTTT. This encodes CASSPDRDFTIYF.

This rearrangement joins TRBV30 to TRBJ2-1; D perhaps matches TRBD2 (6 bases). Per germline, CDR1 GTSNPN and CDR2 SVGIG (reference sequence). The CDR3 length is 13 residues. Trimming took off 7 bases at V and 0 bases at J, with 10 bases between the two ends. The CDR3 DNA is TGTGCCTCCAAGCGGGTCTCCTACAATGAGCAGTTCTTC. Translation gives CASKRVSYNEQFF.

The chain has TRBV15 and TRBJ2-7; D might be TRBD2 (6 bases). The CDR3 consists of 15 residues. Trimming took 0 bases from V and 0 from J, leaving 9 bases between them. The germline V gene has CDR1 LNHNV and CDR2 YYDKDF (reference sequence). Written as DNA, the CDR3 is TGTGCCACCAGCAGAGATCGCGGGAACTCCTACGAGCAGTACTTC. This sequence encodes CATSRDRGNSYEQYF.

CDR3 DNA sequence: TGTGCCAGCAGTCATAGCGGGACGGCCAACTACAATGAGCAGTTCTTC. It codes for CASSHSGTANYNEQFF. The chain is built from TRBV25-1 and TRBJ2-1, with TRBD2 matching over 8 bases. The germline V gene encodes CDR1 MGHDK and CDR2 SYGVNS. The CDR3 sequence is 16 residues long. Trimming at V came to 5 bases and at J to 3 bases, leaving 9 bases not matched to a gene.

The chain links TRBV30 to TRBJ1-5, with D hard to call. Per germline, CDR1 GTSNPN and CDR2 SVGIG (reference sequence). V lost 0 bases and J lost 4, with 7 bases in between. This CDR3 is built from 13 residues. CDR3: CAWSVSTNQPQHF. As DNA, the CDR3 is TGTGCCTGGAGTGTAAGCACGAATCAGCCCCAGCATTTT. Full variable domain (rest looked up from reference TRBV30 and TRBJ1-5): SQTIHQWPATLVQPVGSPLSLECTVEGTSNPNLYWYRQAAGRGLQLLFYSVGIGQISSEVPQNLSASRPQDRQFILSSKKLLLSDSGFYLCAWSVSTNQPQHFGDGTRLSIL.

The chain recombines TRBV6-5 with TRBJ2-7; 9 bases are shared with TRBD2. CDR3 length: 15 residues. V shed 2 bases, J shed 3 bases, and the junction held 5 bases outside the gene matches. CDR1 is MNHEY, CDR2 SVGAGI, per germline. DNA of the CDR3: TGTGCCAGCAGTTACGGGGCGGGGGGGCTCTACGAGCAGTACTTC. It is translated as CASSYGAGGLYEQYF.

This rearrangement joins TRBV4-1 to TRBJ2-3; 7 nucleotides align to TRBD2. V lost 0 bases and J lost 2; bases outside the gene matches: 8. Germline-derived CDR1 and CDR2 are MGHRA and YSYEKL. CDR3 size: 17 residues. The CDR3 loop reads CASSQENGGEITDTQYF. DNA for the CDR3: TGCGCCAGCAGCCAAGAAAATGGGGGGGAGATCACAGATACGCAGTATTTT.

The V call is TRBV5-1, the J call TRBJ2-7; the match to TRBD2 covers 7 bases. CDR1 and CDR2 (germline): SGHRS, YFSETQ. With V trimmed by 0 bases and J by 0 bases, 6 bases remained unmatched. The CDR3 is 16 amino acids. The CDR3 is CASSLGPAGNSYEQYF. In DNA form, the CDR3 reads TGCGCCAGCAGCTTGGGACCAGCGGGGAACTCCTACGAGCAGTACTTC.

V gene TRBV5-1 combines with J gene TRBJ1-2, with 7 bases aligning to TRBD1. J was trimmed by 6 bases and V by 0 bases; bases with no gene match: 11. CDR1 is SGHRS and CDR2 is YFSETQ in the germline V gene. The CDR3 consists of 16 residues. CDR3 coding DNA: TGCGCCAGCAGCTTGGCCAGGGGGGCAGGCCCCCATGGCTACACCTTC. Residues: CASSLARGAGPHGYTF.

V usage is TRBV5-8 and J usage is TRBJ1-1; D might be TRBD1 (5 bases). V was trimmed by 4 bases and J by 1 base, leaving 8 bases between them. From germline, CDR1 is SGHTS and CDR2 YDEGEE. This CDR3 spans 13 amino acids. The CDR3 spells CASSPTGNTEAFF. In DNA, the CDR3 is TGTGCCAGCAGCCCCACAGGGAACACTGAAGCTTTCTTT.

The V gene is TRBV27, the J gene TRBJ2-3; D possibly corresponds to TRBD2 (5 bases). V lost 3 bases to trimming and J lost 2 bases, with 6 bases between them. Germline lookup yields CDR1 MNHEY and CDR2 SMNVEV (reference sequence). The CDR3 has 13 amino acids. This CDR3 is CASSLDSTDTQYF. The CDR3 DNA follows: TGTGCCAGCAGTTTGGACTCCACAGATACGCAGTATTTT.